This T cell receptor (beta chain) stems from a study of T cells in Graves' hyperthyroidism and ophthalmopathy. Worth noting for this clonotype: The antigen remains undetermined.

The authors deemed Graves' hyperthyroidism stable absent ophthalmopathy progression within 18 months. Exclusion followed for patients with uncontrolled infection, other autoimmune disease, pregnancy or lactation. Diagnoses were established using clinical symptoms, serum thyroxine and TRAb, thyroid ultrasound and orbital computed tomography. The CDR3 sequence is 21 residues long. V was cut by 1 base and J by 6 bases, with 33 bases left in between. Germline V CDR1 and CDR2: SGHTA, FQGTGA. TCR beta CDR3 region amplification was performed from RNA transcripts. Researchers ran a first-round RT-PCR on the TCR CDR3 using the HTBI primer set. MiXCR was run by TCRdb on the multiplex PCR reads, yielding one entry per CDR3 protein. The sample lists 540,000 or so distinct CDR3 sequences, around a sixth occurring once. Whole-study findings and limits: Expanded thyroid clonotypes (above 0.001) were mostly also found in blood.

Specimen: blood. This clonotype was sampled from a woman in her thirties with Graves' hyperthyroidism. The genes are TRBV7-3 and TRBJ1-1, with a possible D match to TRBD1 (6 bases). The CDR3 bases are TGTGCCAGCAGCTTAATGCTTAGGGGCCGACAGGCCGGAGGGGGGAAGTCTGAAGCTTTCTTT. Residues: CASSLMLRGRQAGGGKSEAFF.